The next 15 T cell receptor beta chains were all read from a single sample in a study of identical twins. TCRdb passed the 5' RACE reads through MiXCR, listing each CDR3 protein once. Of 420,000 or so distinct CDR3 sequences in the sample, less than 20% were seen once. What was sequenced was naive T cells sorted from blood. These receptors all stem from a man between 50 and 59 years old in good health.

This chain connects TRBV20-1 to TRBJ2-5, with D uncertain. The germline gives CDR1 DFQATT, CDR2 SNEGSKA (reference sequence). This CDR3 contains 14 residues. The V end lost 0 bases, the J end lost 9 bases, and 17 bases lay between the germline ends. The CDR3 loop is CSARDRESNRAQYF. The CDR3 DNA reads TGCAGTGCTAGAGATCGAGAATCCAATCGGGCCCAGTACTTC.

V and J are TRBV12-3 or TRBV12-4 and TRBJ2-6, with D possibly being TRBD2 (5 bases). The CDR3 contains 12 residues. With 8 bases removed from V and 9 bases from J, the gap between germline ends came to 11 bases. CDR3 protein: CASGERINVLTF. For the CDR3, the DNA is TGTGCCAGCGGGGAGAGAATCAACGTCCTGACTTTC.

CDR3 DNA: TGTGCCAGCAGTCCCTGGACAGGAGAAGATACGCAGTATTTT. Protein: CASSPWTGEDTQYF. The chain carries TRBV12-3 or TRBV12-4 and TRBJ2-3; the match to TRBD1 covers 7 bases. CDR3 length equals 14 residues. V shed 5 bases and J 5 bases; nucleotides not matched to a gene: 7.

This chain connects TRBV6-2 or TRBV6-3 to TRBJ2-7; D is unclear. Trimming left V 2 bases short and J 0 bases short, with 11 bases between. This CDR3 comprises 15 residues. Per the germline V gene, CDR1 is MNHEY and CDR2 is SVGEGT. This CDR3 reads CASSYQQRSSYEQYF. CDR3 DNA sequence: TGTGCCAGCAGTTACCAGCAGAGGAGCTCCTACGAGCAGTACTTC.

The CDR3: CASSLTPGPPSYEQYF. CDR3 coding DNA: TGTGCCAGCAGCCTCACACCGGGACCCCCATCCTACGAGCAGTACTTC. The chain recombines TRBV9 with TRBJ2-7; TRBD1 or TRBD2 may be the D gene (5 bases each). The V end lost 4 bases, the J end lost 1 base, and 18 bases lay between the germline ends. The CDR3 has 16 amino acids. Germline V gene lookup returns CDR1 SGDLS and CDR2 YYNGEE.

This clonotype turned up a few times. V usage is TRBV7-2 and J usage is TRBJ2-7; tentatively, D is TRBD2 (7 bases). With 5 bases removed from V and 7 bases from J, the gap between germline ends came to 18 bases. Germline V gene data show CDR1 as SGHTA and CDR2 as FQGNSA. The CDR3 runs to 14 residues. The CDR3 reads CASSRVAGAGEQYF. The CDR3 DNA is TGTGCCAGCAGCCGCGTGGCGGGGGCGGGTGAGCAGTACTTC.

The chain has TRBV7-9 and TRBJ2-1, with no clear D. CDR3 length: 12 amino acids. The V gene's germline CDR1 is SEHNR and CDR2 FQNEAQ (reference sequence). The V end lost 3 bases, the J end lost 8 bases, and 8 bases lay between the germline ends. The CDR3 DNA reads TGTGCCAGCAGCTTTAGGAGCTATGAGCAGTTCTTC. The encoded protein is CASSFRSYEQFF.

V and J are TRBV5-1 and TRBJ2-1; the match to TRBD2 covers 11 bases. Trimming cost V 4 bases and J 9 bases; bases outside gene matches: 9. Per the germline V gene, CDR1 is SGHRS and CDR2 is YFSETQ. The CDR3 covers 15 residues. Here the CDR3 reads CASSPRLAGLGEQFF. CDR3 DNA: TGCGCCAGCAGCCCCAGACTAGCGGGATTAGGTGAGCAGTTCTTC.

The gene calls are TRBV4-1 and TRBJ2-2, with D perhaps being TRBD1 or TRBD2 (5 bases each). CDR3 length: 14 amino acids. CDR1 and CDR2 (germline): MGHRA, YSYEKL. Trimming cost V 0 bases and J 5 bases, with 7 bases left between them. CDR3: CASSQDGGTGELFF. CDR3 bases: TGCGCCAGCAGCCAAGATGGGGGAACCGGGGAGCTGTTTTTT.

The chain's CDR3 is CASSLGRENTEAFF. The DNA of the CDR3 is TGCGCCAGCAGCTTGGGGCGGGAGAACACTGAAGCTTTCTTT. The V call is TRBV5-1, the J call TRBJ1-1; D remains ambiguous. The CDR3 has 14 residues. V shed 0 bases and J shed 1 base, with 7 bases lying between them. CDR1 is SGHRS, CDR2 YFSETQ, per germline.

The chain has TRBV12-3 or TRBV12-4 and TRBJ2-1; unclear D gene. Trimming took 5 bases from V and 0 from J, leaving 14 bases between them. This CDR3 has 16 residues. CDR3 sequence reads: CASSISAPSSYNEQFF. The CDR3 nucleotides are TGTGCCAGCAGTATTTCAGCTCCAAGCTCCTACAATGAGCAGTTCTTC.

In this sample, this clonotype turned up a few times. Written as DNA, the CDR3 is TGTGCCAGCAGTTACGGGACTAGCGGGAGGAATGAGCAGTTCTTC. This gives the protein CASSYGTSGRNEQFF. The chain has TRBV6-5 and TRBJ2-1, with 15 nucleotides matching TRBD2. CDR1 MNHEY and CDR2 SVGAGI come from the germline V gene. The CDR3 loop spans 15 amino acids. Germline trimming cut 2 bases from V and 7 bases from J; bases unmatched to any gene: 0.

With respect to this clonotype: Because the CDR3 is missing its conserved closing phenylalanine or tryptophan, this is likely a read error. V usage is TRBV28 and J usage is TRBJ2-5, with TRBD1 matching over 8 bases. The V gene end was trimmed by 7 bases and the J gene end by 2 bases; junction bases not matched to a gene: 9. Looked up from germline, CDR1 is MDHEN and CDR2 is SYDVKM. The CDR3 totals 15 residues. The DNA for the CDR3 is TGTGCCAGCACCCTAGGCGGGACAGGACAAGAGACCCAGTACTTA. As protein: CASTLGGTGQETQYL.

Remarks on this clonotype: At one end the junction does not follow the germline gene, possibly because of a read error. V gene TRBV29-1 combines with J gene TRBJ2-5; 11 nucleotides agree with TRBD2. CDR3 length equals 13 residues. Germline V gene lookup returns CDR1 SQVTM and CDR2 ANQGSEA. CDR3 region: CSVEVTSGSPVDF. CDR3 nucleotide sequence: TGCAGCGTTGAAGTTACTAGCGGGAGCCCGGTGGACTTC.

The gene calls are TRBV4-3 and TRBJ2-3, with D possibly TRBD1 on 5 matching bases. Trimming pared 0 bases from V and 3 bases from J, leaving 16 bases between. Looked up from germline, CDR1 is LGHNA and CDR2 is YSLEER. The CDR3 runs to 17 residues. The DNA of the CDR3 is TGCGCCAGCAGCCAAGAAGGGGCCTTTGGGCCTACAGATACGCAGTATTTT. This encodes CASSQEGAFGPTDTQYF.